Below, one T cell receptor (beta chain) is given with its context. What this receptor recognizes is not known. No clone much larger than this one lies a single base away; base qualities are absent. This record belongs to a study of T cell responses to AZD1222 COVID-19 vaccine (dated by TCRdb to the early 2020s). The study in broad terms: Because spike-specific TCR depth and breadth did not differ between the two schedules, AZD1222 recipients who got a second dose at roughly 4 weeks were pooled with those who got a second dose at roughly 12 weeks. TCR sequencing was performed for 233 trial participants, of whom about 200 were given two doses of AZD1222 and 26 were given two doses of MenACWY control vaccine. Trial participants were enrolled by age into 18-55, 56-69 and 70-plus year subgroups, with approximately 150, 28 and 58 TCR-sequenced participants respectively. Results the study describes overall, beyond this receptor: Spike-specific TCR breadth and depth rose significantly after two AZD1222 doses compared with day 0 and with MenACWY recipients. In the small 56-69-year group, the increase in depth fell short of significance, most likely because of low power. Because no samples from the day 14 peak response were available, repertoires could be characterized only after the peak T cell response. Conclusions about previously exposed vaccinees are limited, since just six AZD1222 recipients were seropositive for SARS-CoV-2 at baseline. The vaccine-associated CD4 TCRs covered the entire spike protein, and the dominant responses fell in regions 160-218 and 743-854. Nearly half of unique spike-specific TCRs reportedly recognized epitopes outside regions mutated in the B.1.351 and B.1.1.7 variants. Most participants were white British and females outnumbered males, and the authors suggested that clonal diversity may have been underestimated.

The sample's time point label, decoded: baseline before first vaccination. The vaccinee samples were drawn from two UK trials, COV001 and COV002, one of which was a single-blind randomized controlled phase 2/3 trial testing AZD1222 (ChAdOx1 nCoV-19) in healthy adults. Trial participant PBMC samples were collected at day 0 and day 28 after the second dose for TCRbeta chain sequencing. The CDR3 regions of human TCRbeta chains were subjected to immunosequencing. On the study's bioinformatics: Repertoire TCRs were matched against a reference library of SARS-CoV-2-specific TCRs generated with the MIRA antigen-specificity platform. Breadth meant the fraction of unique TCRs that were SARS-CoV-2-associated, whereas depth meant the fraction of total T cells that were SARS-CoV-2-associated. Each spike-specific TCR was assigned to its reactive spike region and to a CD4 or CD8 class using the MIRA data. Log10-transformed breadth and depth values were compared by one-way ANOVA with Sidak's multiple comparisons tests. The table comes from immuneACCESS by way of TCRdb, which keeps in-frame sequences with V and J called. Part of the clones is missing from these tables; in studies checked, under half for an unresolved V gene and the rest for unknown reasons. D and trimming were read from the DNA, whereas the V and J calls and clone size are those reported in that table. The sample includes 150,000 to 180,000 clones, with roughly nine tenths observed a single time. The top ten clonotypes cover around 2.9% of the sample.

The TCR originated in an adult in good health. The sample consisted of peripheral blood, taken on day 0 of AZD1222 vaccination.

CDR3 reads: CASSQMGQLAFF. The nucleotides read TGTGCCAGCAGCCAAATGGGACAGCTAGCTTTCTTT. The rearranged segments are TRBV3-1 (or the pseudogene TRBV3-2) and TRBJ1-1; TRBD1 matches 7 bases in the middle. Its CDR3 holds 12 amino acids, cysteine through phenylalanine. Just CDR3 DNA is preserved here, 36 bases in frame from base 1. From the germline V gene (reference sequence), CDR1 is LGHDT and CDR2 is YNNKEL. Compared with germline, V lacks 2 bases and J lacks 10 bases; bases without a gene match: 4.